This TCR beta chain was sequenced during a study of T cell repertoires in cytomegalovirus infection. Study context: Indicated by public TCR beta signatures were CMV infection and matching HLA type. Regarding the study as a whole: HLA-C-restricted TCR beta clonotypes specific for CMV led the ex vivo response. Identification of carriers of CMV plus the relevant HLA was performed using cumulative public TCR beta family frequency.

One entry per CDR3 protein results from TCRdb running MiXCR on the reads. The table has roughly 130,000 distinct CDR3 sequences, 8.8% seen once. The trim removed 6 bases at V and 8 bases at J, leaving 15 bases unmatched. Germline lookup yields CDR1 DFQATT and CDR2 SNEGSKA (reference sequence). CDR3 size: 15 residues. As to this clonotype: Its antigen is not known.

The chain employs TRBV20-1 and TRBJ1-4, with 7 bases that match TRBD1. The sequenced sample was PBMCs. The TCR originated in a human donor in good health (CMV status not recorded). Some clones in this sample may be carry-over from other donors' samples. The CDR3 protein is CSATTSYRGGEKLFF. The CDR3 DNA sequence: TGCAGTGCCACTACCTCGTACCGAGGGGGCGAAAAACTGTTTTTT.